Listed here is a single T cell receptor (beta chain). No antigen is known for it. No base quality values were provided; no much bigger clone lies one nucleotide off. Whole blood was collected in K2EDTA tubes by collaborating institutions according to the institutions' own protocols. For TCRbeta analysis, collaborators shipped samples in one of three forms: frozen whole blood, isolated PBMCs, or DNA extracted from either of those sample types. The data belong to a study of blood T cell repertoires in COVID-19 (dated by TCRdb to about 2020). Regarding the research as a whole: The collaborator samples originated in the United States, Italy and Spain and spanned the acute and convalescent phases of COVID-19. The prospective study material was composed of cDNA or gDNA derived from T cells, B-cell-depleted T cells, or PBMCs. Subjects who had been exposed to COVID-19, were actively infected with it, or had recovered from it provided the deeply sampled blood TCRbeta repertoires that made up the dataset. The repertoires were released in a freely available public database meant as a resource for research on the immune response to SARS-CoV-2. The samples were drawn from the first 160 participants of the ongoing ImmuneRACE study and from some 1,300 subjects provided by 6 global collaborators. Nearly every sample came with metadata listing a de-identified subject ID, COVID-19 status, age in years and sex. HLA class I and class II types, where available, came from metadata supplied by the sample provider rather than from assay-based typing. Summary of the overall study and its limitations: The amount of clinical and demographic metadata varied by source and participant and was provided uncurated.

The germline V gene (reference sequence) sets CDR1 to MNHEY and CDR2 to SMNVEV. Its CDR3 holds 15 amino acids, cysteine through phenylalanine. The only DNA kept is the CDR3, 45 bases in frame from the first base. After removal of 6 bases from V and 4 bases from J, the junction retains 9 bases not matched to a gene. TCRbeta CDR3 regions were amplified from genomic DNA using the immunoSEQ Assay, a bias-controlled multiplex PCR. The source study handled its data this way. The number of nucleated cells in each sample was estimated by amplification of reference gene primers within the assay. Sequence reads were collapsed and filtered to measure the absolute abundance of every unique TCRbeta CDR3 rearrangement. For each sample, productive Simpson clonality was calculated as the square root of Simpson's diversity index across productive rearrangements. TCRdb re-hosts the immuneACCESS table, in-frame sequences only. Its copies lack some clones; in the studies checked, an unresolved V gene accounts for under half of them, and the cause for the rest is not known. V and J calls and clone size are as listed in that table; D and trimming were resolved from the DNA. The sample table shows 150,000 to 200,000 clones, and over 75% are seen once. In total, the top ten clones hold approximately 0.5% of the sample.

This TCR was sampled from a man aged 45-60 years with acute or convalescent COVID-19. The sequence is built from TRBV27 and TRBJ1-5; TRBD1 agrees with 7 junctional bases. Sequencing was performed on peripheral blood. The nucleotide sequence is TGTGCCAGCAGCAGGGACAGCATCGGGAATCAGCCCCAGCATTTT. Its translation reads: CASSRDSIGNQPQHF.